This T cell receptor (beta chain) derives from a study of Ad26.COV2.S vaccination and SARS-CoV-2 variants. Study context: Of the COV1001 trial arms, the Ad26.COV2.S arm included the donor.

In germline, CDR1 is MNHEY, CDR2 SVGAGI. V lost 1 base, J lost 3 bases, and 14 bases lay in between. The CDR3 consists of 16 residues. Findings and limits, study-wide: Vaccinated and placebo-treated recipients had similar non-spike TCR breadth. Substantial breadth in spike-specific CD8+ and CD4+ T cell responses was reportedly seen after vaccination. In TCR breadth and depth analyses, total T cell responses may have been underestimated.

Clones were sequenced by immunoSEQ multiplex PCR, and TCRdb holds only the in-frame ones, with some missing. The data show roughly 700,000 clones, with about 89% seen just once and about 1.5% held by the top ten. As regards this clone: Its target is unknown.

Described treatment: some 19 received Ad26.COV2.S at low or high dose, single or two shots; several received placebo; per-sample allocation not given. Day 63 after the first injection of vaccine or placebo was the sampling time. Sequenced material: peripheral blood, taken in a trial of Ad26.COV2.S vaccine versus placebo. The receptor's source is a person between 18 and 65 years old who received the Ad26.COV2.S COVID-19 vaccine or a placebo. V and J are TRBV6-5 and TRBJ2-3; D may be TRBD1 or TRBD2 (7 bases each). CDR3 coding DNA: TGTGCCAGCAGTTACTTAGGGGGCGGGGGTACAGATACGCAGTATTTT. This gives the protein CASSYLGGGGTDTQYF.